The 19 T cell receptor beta chains listed next were all sequenced from one sample in a study of early stage breast cancer tumors. The assay was immunoSEQ multiplex PCR, and TCRdb's table has in-frame clones only and misses some. The sample includes about 6,500 clones, 50% to 75% of them seen just once. The material sequenced was normal breast tissue next to the tumor. The receptors shown here come from a person in their fifties with breast cancer.

The gene calls are TRBV12-5 and TRBJ2-3; TRBD2 matches at 8 bases. Germline assignment: CDR1 LGHNT and CDR2 FRNRAP. This CDR3 is built from 13 residues. The J segment lost 8 bases and the V segment lost 5 bases, leaving 6 bases of the junction unmatched. The CDR3 protein is CASGGAGALTQYF. The CDR3 bases are TGTGCTAGTGGTGGAGCGGGAGCTCTTACGCAGTATTTT. The variable domain in full, completed from reference TRBV12-5 and TRBJ2-3, reads DARVTQTPRHKVTEMGQEVTMRCQPILGHNTVFWYRQTMMQGLELLAYFRNRAPLDDSGMPKDRFSAEMPDATLATLKIQPSEPRDSAVYFCASGGAGALTQYFGPGTRLTVL.

The chain couples TRBV18 to TRBJ1-2; unclear D gene. CDR1 is KGHSH, CDR2 LQKENI, per germline. Trimming stripped 5 bases from V and 5 bases from J, with 12 bases between. The CDR3 covers 13 residues. The CDR3 nucleotides read TGTGCCAGCTCATCGACGGGTCCTTATGGCTACACCTTC. Its protein is CASSSTGPYGYTF.

J is TRBJ2-1 and V is TRBV7-2; D perhaps matches TRBD1 (6 bases). CDR1 is SGHTA and CDR2 is FQGNSA in the germline V gene. CDR3 length equals 15 residues. V was cut by 5 bases and J by 6 bases, with 17 bases left in between. The DNA of the CDR3 is TGTGCCAGCAGCAATCCCGGGACACTCCTCAATGAGCAGTTCTTC. It is translated as CASSNPGTLLNEQFF.

For the CDR3, the DNA is TGTGCCAGTAGTATGGGACACCACTCTGGAAACACCATATATTTT. Translated, it gives CASSMGHHSGNTIYF. This sequence joins TRBV19 and TRBJ1-3; D is perhaps TRBD1 (6 bases). V was clipped by 3 bases and J by 0 bases, with 9 bases between them. Germline V lookup: CDR1 LNHDA, CDR2 SQIVND (reference sequence). The CDR3 runs 15 residues. Together with reference TRBV19 and TRBJ1-3, the CDR3 gives the full variable domain: DGGITQSPKYLFRKEGQNVTLSCEQNLNHDAMYWYRQDPGQGLRLIYYSQIVNDFQKGDIAEGYSVSREKKESFPLTVTSAQKNPTAFYLCASSMGHHSGNTIYFGEGSWLTVV.

The chain carries TRBV30 and TRBJ1-4; perhaps TRBD1 as D (5 bases). The CDR3 length is 13 residues. V was pared by 5 bases and J by 7 bases, with 14 bases between. CDR1 is GTSNPN and CDR2 is SVGIG in the germline V gene (reference sequence). The CDR3 DNA follows: TGTGCCTGGGCCACAGGTCTCCGTGAAAAACTGTTTTTT. The encoded protein is CAWATGLREKLFF.

J is TRBJ1-2 and V is TRBV5-1, with 7 nucleotides matching TRBD1. From germline, CDR1 is SGHRS and CDR2 YFSETQ. The V segment lost 4 bases and the J segment 4 bases; nucleotides outside the gene matches: 10. There are 15 residues in the CDR3. The CDR3 DNA sequence: TGCGCCAGCAGCGTCGGCTCGACAGGGATCTATGGCTACACCTTC. This sequence encodes CASSVGSTGIYGYTF.

The chain uses TRBV30 and TRBJ2-7; 9 bases line up with TRBD2. The germline V gene has CDR1 GTSNPN and CDR2 SVGIG (reference sequence). The CDR3 length is 12 residues. V gave up 3 bases and J gave up 4 bases; unmatched junction bases: 1. The DNA of the CDR3 is TGTGCCTGGAGAGCGGGAGGATACGAGCAGTACTTC. Amino acid sequence: CAWRAGGYEQYF.

This clone was recorded only once. The gene calls are TRBV19 and TRBJ2-1, with D tentatively TRBD1 or TRBD2 (5 bases each). The V gene lost 0 bases and the J gene lost 6 bases, with 18 bases spanning the gap. Germline CDR1 LNHDA, CDR2 SQIVND (reference sequence). This CDR3 spans 17 amino acids. The CDR3 nucleotides read TGTGCCAGTAGTATAGAGGGGACGAGGATTCCCCCCAATGAGCAGTTCTTC. It codes for CASSIEGTRIPPNEQFF.

The chain employs TRBV28 and TRBJ1-2; no definite D call. Per germline, CDR1 MDHEN and CDR2 SYDVKM. The CDR3 length is 12 residues. Trimming took off 7 bases at V and 7 bases at J, with 13 bases between the two ends. DNA for the CDR3: TGTGCCAGCACCCTAACCGGGAGTGGCTACACCTTC. The encoded protein is CASTLTGSGYTF.

The chain carries TRBV4-1 and TRBJ2-2, with 11 bases fitting TRBD2. V trimming: 6 bases; J trimming: 2 bases; junction bases outside the gene matches: 2. The germline V gene has CDR1 MGHRA and CDR2 YSYEKL. This CDR3 contains 15 residues. CDR3 protein: CASSTSGRNTGELFF. In nucleotides, the CDR3 is TGCGCCAGCAGTACTAGCGGGAGAAACACCGGGGAGCTGTTTTTT.

This clone was seen more than once but under ten times. This chain links TRBV19 with TRBJ2-7; the D gene is possibly TRBD1 (6 bases). V lost 5 bases and J 1 base, leaving 12 bases between the germline ends. The CDR3 consists of 14 residues. CDR1 and CDR2 (germline): LNHDA, SQIVND (reference sequence). The CDR3 loop reads CASSAQQGSYEQYF. As DNA, the CDR3 is TGTGCCAGTAGTGCACAACAGGGTTCCTACGAGCAGTACTTC.

The chain uses TRBV7-9 and TRBJ2-3, with TRBD2 matching over 7 bases. The CDR3 has 14 residues. V was pared by 4 bases and J by 8 bases, with 9 bases of the junction left unmatched. In germline, CDR1 is SEHNR, CDR2 FQNEAQ (reference sequence). The CDR3 region has the DNA TGTGCCAGCAGCTGGGAGCGGGAAGTTCGTACGCAGTATTTT. This encodes CASSWEREVRTQYF.

The gene calls are TRBV2 and TRBJ2-3, with D uncertain. The germline CDR1 and CDR2 sequences are SNHLY and FYNNEI. The V end lost 3 bases, the J end lost 12 bases, and 13 bases lay between the germline ends. The CDR3 runs to 12 residues. The CDR3 bases are TGTGCCAGCAGTGAGAAGAGAATCTCTCAGTATTTT. Residues: CASSEKRISQYF.

The chain is built from TRBV4-3 and TRBJ1-5; a weak D match, TRBD1 (5 bases). Germline values: CDR1 LGHNA, CDR2 YSLEER. The CDR3 extends over 14 amino acids. The V end lost 4 bases, the J end lost 6 bases, and 13 bases lay between the germline ends. In nucleotides, the CDR3 is TGCGCCAGCAGCCGGGAGTGGGGGGGTCAGCCCCAGCATTTT. Residues: CASSREWGGQPQHF.

The chain employs TRBV18 and TRBJ2-1; D remains ambiguous. The germline V and J ends were trimmed by 3 bases and 0 bases, with 12 bases remaining between them. The germline CDR1 and CDR2 sequences are KGHSH and LQKENI. CDR3 length: 16 amino acids. The CDR3 region is CASSPTSRYSYNEQFF. The CDR3 DNA reads as TGTGCCAGCTCACCGACGAGTCGGTACTCCTACAATGAGCAGTTCTTC.

The chain's CDR3 is CASSPQGYGYTF. The CDR3 DNA reads TGTGCCAGCAGTCCCCAGGGATATGGCTACACCTTC. The gene calls are TRBV6-5 and TRBJ1-2; tentative D call: TRBD1 (5 bases). The CDR3 sequence is 12 residues long. The V end lost 5 bases, the J end lost 5 bases, and 9 bases lay between the germline ends. Per germline, CDR1 MNHEY and CDR2 SVGAGI.

This chain joins TRBV6-5 and TRBJ2-7; perhaps TRBD2 as D (5 bases). The V end lost 0 bases, the J end lost 6 bases, and 12 bases lay between the germline ends. There are 14 residues in the CDR3. Germline V lookup: CDR1 MNHEY, CDR2 SVGAGI. The CDR3 region has the DNA TGTGCCAGCAGTTACTCGAGGGCGGCCTCCGAGCAGTACTTC. Translated: CASSYSRAASEQYF.

This chain joins TRBV7-3 and TRBJ2-3; the D is unclear. Germline values: CDR1 SGHTA, CDR2 FQGTGA. The CDR3 has 12 residues. Trimming shortened V by 0 bases and J by 6 bases, and 4 bases separated the two germline ends. CDR3 residues: CASSLTGDTQYF. The CDR3 bases are TGTGCCAGCAGCTTAACCGGTGATACGCAGTATTTT.

This chain uses TRBV5-1 with TRBJ2-1, with 8 nucleotides matching TRBD2. With V trimmed by 1 base and J by 4 bases, 4 bases remained unmatched. This CDR3 region has 15 residues. In germline, CDR1 is SGHRS, CDR2 YFSETQ. For the CDR3, the DNA is TGCGCCAGCAGCTTGCTGGCGGGAGGTTACAATGAGCAGTTCTTC. This translates into CASSLLAGGYNEQFF.